The clone carrying this T cell receptor beta chain was counted between two and nine times. Its antigen is not identified. This sample was taken from a study of human T cells and chemical hapten exposure. Whole-study context: An area of 2 cm by approximately 2.1 cm on upper inner arm skin received 2% DPC for sensitization.

Each CDR3 protein is one row after TCRdb ran MiXCR on the RACE reads. Of 240,000 or so distinct CDR3 sequences listed, about 8.1% are singletons. Study-wide findings and caveats: Expanded TCRs made up significantly more big CDR3 similarity clusters than controls did.

The ends lost 3 bases at V and 6 bases at J; junction bases unmatched: 12. Looked up from germline, CDR1 is KGHDR and CDR2 is SFDVKD. The CDR3 extends over 17 amino acids. The time point is: pre-sensitization, week 0. Indicated treatment: therapeutic diphenylcyclopropenone sensitization with weekly scalp DPC. The authors extracted total RNA from unfractionated whole blood. The source material was whole blood, sampled in connection with sensitization to the hapten diphenylcyclopropenone (DPC). The source is a woman aged 40 to 50 with alopecia areata. Some clones in this sample may be carry-over from other donors' samples. J is TRBJ2-1 and V is TRBV24-1; 8 nucleotides match TRBD2. The DNA for the CDR3 is TGTGCCACCAGTGATCCGGGGACTAGGGGAGGCATCAATGAGCAGTTCTTC. Protein sequence: CATSDPGTRGGINEQFF.